Below, 23 T cell receptor beta chains from the same sample are listed, as sequenced in a study of T cells after yellow fever vaccination. TCRdb re-analysed the 5' RACE reads in MiXCR, keeping a single row per CDR3 protein. Of hundreds of thousands of distinct CDR3 sequences listed, roughly 12% are singletons. The input for sequencing was PBMCs, taken on the day of the yellow fever booster vaccination. The origin of the receptors is a man aged 30-40 years who received the YFV17D yellow fever vaccine.

This clonotype was counted ten times or more. This rearrangement joins TRBV7-9 to TRBJ1-1, with unresolved D. Per germline, CDR1 SEHNR and CDR2 FQNEAQ (reference sequence). The V gene lost 5 bases and the J gene lost 1 base, with 8 bases spanning the gap. The CDR3 runs 13 residues. The CDR3 protein is CASSITKNTEAFF. CDR3 bases: TGTGCCAGCAGCATTACAAAGAACACTGAAGCTTTCTTT. Based on the CDR3 plus reference TRBV7-9 and TRBJ1-1, the full variable domain is DTGVSQNPRHKITKRGQNVTFRCDPISEHNRLYWYRQTLGQGPEFLTYFQNEAQLEKSRLLSDRFSAERPKGSFSTLEIQRTEQGDSAMYLCASSITKNTEAFFGQGTRLTVV.

This clonotype was observed a few times. The chain links TRBV14 to TRBJ2-1, with 9 bases that match TRBD2. The CDR3 runs 16 residues. Unmatched junction bases numbered 11, after V lost 4 bases and J lost 7 bases. Germline V gene sequence: CDR1 SGHDN, CDR2 FVKESK. The CDR3 DNA is TGTGCCAGCAGCCTGCGGGAGGGCCTAAGTCGAAATGAGCAGTTCTTC. This gives the protein CASSLREGLSRNEQFF.

The chain employs TRBV4-3 and TRBJ1-1; no clear D gene. Trimming shortened V by 1 base and J by 1 base, and 7 bases separated the two germline ends. The CDR3 consists of 14 residues. Germline CDR1 is LGHNA and CDR2 is YSLEER. DNA for the CDR3: TGCGCCAGCAGCCAAGGCCGAGAGAACACTGAAGCTTTCTTT. Its protein is CASSQGRENTEAFF.

J is TRBJ2-2 and V is TRBV25-1, with 10 bases that match TRBD2. The CDR3 sequence is 15 residues long. Germline CDR1 reads MGHDK; CDR2 reads SYGVNS. Trimming cost V 6 bases and J 1 base; bases outside gene matches: 2. CDR3 bases: TGTGCCAGCAGGGGGACTAGCGTGAACACCGGGGAGCTGTTTTTT. It specifies CASRGTSVNTGELFF.

This clonotype was observed a few times. The genes are TRBV6-1 and TRBJ2-7; D not certain. In germline, CDR1 is MNHNS, CDR2 SASEGT. V was trimmed by 6 bases and J by 0 bases, leaving 12 bases between them. CDR3 length: 14 amino acids. The CDR3 nucleotides read TGTGCCAGCAGCCCCACATTAGCCTCCTACGAGCAGTACTTC. It is translated as CASSPTLASYEQYF.

V is TRBV12-3 or TRBV12-4 and J is TRBJ2-1, with 12 bases identical to TRBD2. V was pared by 6 bases and J by 6 bases, with 6 bases of the junction left unmatched. CDR3 length: 15 residues. This CDR3 is CASRVLAGGFNEQFF. The CDR3 DNA reads as TGTGCCAGCAGGGTCCTAGCGGGAGGGTTCAATGAGCAGTTCTTC.

This chain uses TRBV10-3 with TRBJ2-3; TRBD2 aligns across 12 bases. V was clipped by 3 bases and J by 5 bases; unmatched bases: 6. Germline lookup yields CDR1 ENHRY and CDR2 SYGVKD. This CDR3 contains 16 residues. The CDR3: CAISDSTSGSGDTQYF. The CDR3, as DNA: TGTGCCATCAGTGACTCGACTAGCGGGAGTGGAGATACGCAGTATTTT.

This clonotype was seen more than once but under ten times. The chain recombines TRBV25-1 with TRBJ2-7; tentative D call: TRBD2 (5 bases). This CDR3 has 12 residues. The germline V gene encodes CDR1 MGHDK and CDR2 SYGVNS. Deletions cut 6 bases from V and 5 bases from J, with 11 bases between. The CDR3, as DNA: TGTGCCAGCAGCGCGGGTGTGCACGAGCAGTACTTC. It yields the protein CASSAGVHEQYF.

This clonotype was counted many times. CDR3 DNA: TGTGCCAGCAGCTTCAGTTGGACTAGCGGGAGATTTACAGATACGCAGTATTTT. Translation gives CASSFSWTSGRFTDTQYF. This chain uses TRBV11-1 with TRBJ2-3, with TRBD2 identical over 13 bases. The CDR3 loop spans 18 amino acids. CDR1 SGHAT and CDR2 FQDESV come from the germline V gene (reference sequence). Trimming at V came to 3 bases and at J to 3 bases, leaving 9 bases not matched to a gene. Drawing the rest from reference TRBV11-1 and TRBJ2-3, the complete variable domain is EAEVAQSPRYKITEKSQAVAFWCDPISGHATLYWYRQILGQGPELLVQFQDESVVDDSQLPKDRFSAERLKGVDSTLKIQPAELGDSAMYLCASSFSWTSGRFTDTQYFGPGTRLTVL.

This clonotype has more than one count but fewer than ten. The chain combines TRBV20-1 with TRBJ1-1; TRBD1 matches 7 bases. Trimming removed 3 bases from V and 10 bases from J; junction bases left unmatched: 8. The CDR3 runs 12 residues. Germline V gives CDR1 DFQATT, CDR2 SNEGSKA (reference sequence). The CDR3: CSARTGLNRAFF. The CDR3 nucleotides are TGCAGTGCTAGGACAGGGTTGAATCGAGCTTTCTTT.

In this sample, this clonotype turned up many times. This chain connects TRBV12-3 or TRBV12-4 to TRBJ2-5, with no clear D. The CDR3 totals 13 residues. The V gene lost 6 bases and the J gene lost 7 bases, with 15 bases spanning the gap. The CDR3 protein is CASSLRPEGTQYF. DNA for the CDR3: TGTGCCAGCAGCCTACGGCCAGAAGGGACCCAGTACTTC.

This clonotype was seen only a few times. The CDR3 DNA reads as TGTGCCAGCAGCCAACGATTAGGCCTACACACCGGGGAGCTGTTTTTT. Protein: CASSQRLGLHTGELFF. V and J are TRBV14 and TRBJ2-2; no firm D call. This CDR3 has 16 residues. Per the germline V gene, CDR1 is SGHDN and CDR2 is FVKESK. V gave up 2 bases and J gave up 3 bases, with 13 bases separating them.

This chain connects TRBV6-1 to TRBJ2-3, with 8 bases identical to TRBD2. V lost 6 bases to trimming and J lost 3 bases; unmatched junction nucleotides: 11. CDR3 length equals 16 residues. Germline V gives CDR1 MNHNS, CDR2 SASEGT. The CDR3 sequence is CASRAGRTSRTDTQYF. In DNA form, the CDR3 reads TGTGCCAGCAGAGCGGGGAGGACTAGCCGAACAGATACGCAGTATTTT.

Comment on this clonotype: As the CDR3 is not closed by the conserved phenylalanine or tryptophan, this likely results from a read error. The chain is built from TRBV29-1 and TRBJ2-6, with 7 bases aligning to TRBD2. The CDR3 is 13 residues long. Germline V gene data show CDR1 as SQVTM and CDR2 as ANQGSEA. The V gene end was trimmed by 7 bases and the J gene end by 2 bases; junction bases not matched to a gene: 2. The CDR3 here is CSGGGPGANVLTY. CDR3 nucleotide sequence: TGCAGCGGGGGGGGTCCTGGGGCCAACGTCCTGACTTAC.

This clonotype has more than one count but fewer than ten. This chain uses TRBV2 with TRBJ1-1; D is unresolved. Germline assignment: CDR1 SNHLY and CDR2 FYNNEI. The CDR3 spans 14 residues. V lost 4 bases to trimming and J lost 5 bases, with 14 bases between them. In DNA form, the CDR3 reads TGTGCCAGCAGTGTCGAGGGAACGGGGACTGAAGCTTTCTTT. It yields the protein CASSVEGTGTEAFF.

This clonotype was detected only a few times. The V gene is TRBV7-8, the J gene TRBJ2-5; 7 bases align to TRBD1. The germline V gene has CDR1 SGHVS and CDR2 FQNEAQ. This CDR3 has 14 residues. J was trimmed by 3 bases and V by 3 bases; bases with no gene match: 4. The CDR3 loop reads CASSLGQKEETQYF. The CDR3 DNA reads TGTGCCAGCAGCTTGGGACAGAAAGAAGAGACCCAGTACTTC.

The chain joins TRBV7-2 to TRBJ1-3; a possible D gene is TRBD1 (5 bases). V was shortened by 6 bases and J by 2 bases, with 11 bases between the two germline ends. CDR1 is SGHTA and CDR2 is FQGNSA in the germline V gene. The CDR3 runs 14 residues. The CDR3 region has the DNA TGTGCCAGCAGTCCAGGGCTTGCTGGAAACACCATATATTTT. Its protein is CASSPGLAGNTIYF.

This clonotype was observed a few times. The gene calls are TRBV7-2 and TRBJ2-5; no clear D gene. The V gene lost 2 bases and the J gene lost 1 base, with 11 bases spanning the gap. Germline V CDR1 and CDR2: SGHTA, FQGNSA. The CDR3 runs 15 residues. CDR3 DNA sequence: TGTGCCAGCAGCTTAAGAGGTGACCTCCAAGAGACCCAGTACTTC. Translating gives CASSLRGDLQETQYF.

The genes are TRBV9 and TRBJ2-1; 7 bases map to TRBD2. Germline V lookup: CDR1 SGDLS, CDR2 YYNGEE. With 4 bases clipped from V and 8 bases from J, the junction kept 3 bases outside the gene matches. This CDR3 region has 12 residues. CDR3 sequence (DNA): TGTGCCAGCAGCATGCGGGGGTATGAGCAGTTCTTC. As protein: CASSMRGYEQFF.

This clonotype occurred many times. The gene calls are TRBV20-1 and TRBJ2-3, with D unclear. Germline CDR1 reads DFQATT; CDR2 reads SNEGSKA (reference sequence). The CDR3 has 11 amino acids. V shed 3 bases and J shed 5 bases, with 6 bases lying between them. The CDR3 spells CSASRVDTQYF. The CDR3 DNA reads as TGCAGTGCTAGCCGTGTAGATACGCAGTATTTT.

The table lists this clonotype with a few counts. V usage is TRBV29-1 and J usage is TRBJ2-1, with D possibly matching TRBD2 (5 bases). The CDR3 spans 16 residues. The V and J ends lost 0 bases and 4 bases respectively, with 16 bases between them. Looked up from germline, CDR1 is SQVTM and CDR2 is ANQGSEA. CDR3 residues: CSVEEGIASRYNEQFF. CDR3 sequence (DNA): TGCAGCGTTGAAGAGGGGATAGCGAGCCGGTACAATGAGCAGTTCTTC.

The table lists this clonotype with a few counts. CDR3 in amino acids: CASRLHPSGSGEQYF. In nucleotides, the CDR3 is TGTGCCAGCAGACTCCACCCCTCAGGGTCGGGGGAGCAGTACTTC. The chain links TRBV28 to TRBJ2-7, with D perhaps TRBD1 or TRBD2 (5 bases each). Germline-derived CDR1 and CDR2 are MDHEN and SYDVKM. The CDR3 is made up of 15 amino acids. V dropped 6 bases and J dropped 7 bases, with 22 bases sitting between them.

This clonotype was found a few times. V and J are TRBV20-1 and TRBJ2-7, with 8 nucleotides matching TRBD2. J gave up 2 bases and V 6 bases, and 12 bases lay outside the gene matches. The CDR3 has 15 residues. Germline V CDR1 and CDR2: DFQATT, SNEGSKA (reference sequence). The CDR3 loop reads CSANSREGTTYEQYF. The CDR3 DNA reads TGCAGTGCCAACTCCCGGGAGGGAACCACCTACGAGCAGTACTTC.